Following are 9 T cell receptor beta chains from one sample sequenced in a study of neoadjuvant anti-PD-1 for oral cavity cancer. Assay used: immunoSEQ multiplex PCR; TCRdb lists only in-frame clones, some missing. The data contain about 79,000 clones, 83% of them seen just once; the ten biggest clones take up 3.4%. This specimen was PBMCs, taken before nivolumab (anti-PD-1) treatment. These receptors all stem from a person aged 35-80 years with oral cavity squamous cell carcinoma.

The chain uses TRBV25-1 and TRBJ2-2, with D tentatively TRBD1 (6 bases). Per germline, CDR1 MGHDK and CDR2 SYGVNS. The CDR3 has 16 residues. The V end lost 3 bases, the J end lost 1 base, and 12 bases lay between the germline ends. CDR3 region: CASSDQGTLNTGELFF. CDR3 DNA: TGTGCCAGCAGTGACCAAGGGACATTGAACACCGGGGAGCTGTTTTTT.

The V gene is TRBV10-3, the J gene TRBJ2-5; 11 bases match TRBD1. V shed 8 bases and J 9 bases; nucleotides not matched to a gene: 8. CDR1 and CDR2 from the germline V gene are ENHRY and SYGVKD. The CDR3 consists of 13 residues. As DNA, the CDR3 is TGTGCCATCTCCGGACAGGGGGCAGGGGCCCAGTACTTC. Translating it yields CAISGQGAGAQYF.

The chain couples TRBV5-1 to TRBJ1-1; 8 bases align to TRBD1. The CDR3 loop spans 17 amino acids. Per the germline V gene, CDR1 is SGHRS and CDR2 is YFSETQ. Unmatched junction bases numbered 15, after V lost 3 bases and J lost 5 bases. Here the CDR3 reads CASSSQTFGQGSTEAFF. CDR3 in DNA: TGCGCCAGCAGCTCACAAACCTTCGGACAGGGAAGTACTGAAGCTTTCTTT.

This chain links TRBV6-1 with TRBJ1-2; D not resolved. Looked up from germline, CDR1 is MNHNS and CDR2 is SASEGT. This CDR3 has 14 residues. V lost 3 bases, J lost 3 bases, and 11 bases lay in between. The CDR3 spells CASSDGVGDYGYTF. Here the CDR3 DNA reads TGTGCCAGCAGTGATGGGGTTGGGGACTATGGCTACACCTTC.

The chain has TRBV5-1 and TRBJ2-2; either TRBD1 or TRBD2 may fit D (6 bases each). CDR3 length equals 15 residues. Germline CDR1 reads SGHRS; CDR2 reads YFSETQ. V shed 4 bases and J shed 7 bases, with 17 bases lying between them. The CDR3 DNA follows: TGCGCCAGCAGCGTATCTGGGGGGCAGGACGGGGAGCTGTTTTTT. It specifies CASSVSGGQDGELFF.

A single count supports this clone. In DNA form, the CDR3 reads TGTGCCAGCAGTTTGGGTGACAGAAACACCGGGGAGCTGTTTTTT. Translation: CASSLGDRNTGELFF. The chain has TRBV28 and TRBJ2-2; weak D call: TRBD1 (5 bases). Germline values: CDR1 MDHEN, CDR2 SYDVKM. The CDR3 covers 15 residues. The V end was cut by 3 bases, the J end by 2 bases, with 10 bases between.

The chain combines TRBV12-5 with TRBJ1-4; D uncertain. Trimming shortened V by 0 bases and J by 3 bases, and 8 bases separated the two germline ends. This CDR3 is 15 amino acids long. Germline CDR1 is LGHNT and CDR2 is FRNRAP. In nucleotides, the CDR3 is TGTGCTAGTGGTTTGGTCCCCACCCCTAATGAAAAACTGTTTTTT. This translates into CASGLVPTPNEKLFF.

The genes are TRBV5-1 and TRBJ2-7, with D tentatively TRBD1 or TRBD2 (5 bases each). This CDR3 spans 24 amino acids. The germline gives CDR1 SGHRS, CDR2 YFSETQ. Trimming removed 1 base at V and 0 bases at J, with 38 bases between. The chain's CDR3 is CASSLYPHVRLGIPGTVSSYEQYF. The CDR3 coding sequence is TGCGCCAGCAGCTTGTATCCTCATGTTCGTCTAGGAATACCTGGGACGGTTAGCTCCTACGAGCAGTACTTC.

This clone was picked up a small number of times. This chain links TRBV7-8 with TRBJ2-7; D call uncertain. Germline assignment: CDR1 SGHVS and CDR2 FQNEAQ. The ends were cut back, 4 bases at V and 0 bases at J, with 10 bases in the middle. The CDR3 has 14 amino acids. The CDR3 protein is CASSSARNSYEQYF. Here the CDR3 DNA reads TGTGCCAGCAGCTCAGCGCGGAACTCCTACGAGCAGTACTTC.